A selection of T cell receptor beta chains follows, all from one sample in a study of T cell repertoires and HLA-DP antigens. Profiling relied on immunoSEQ multiplex PCR, and the TCRdb table lists in-frame clones only, not all of them. This sample has under 2,000 clones; 75% to 85% occur once, and the top ten carry roughly 60%. Sequencing was carried out using CD137- CD4+ T cells from cultured PBMCs. The receptors here all came from a man in his fifties in good health and CMV-seronegative. Both conserved end residues are trimmed from each CDR3. Not every row has a clone size; where given, it reads once, few, many or a size class.

size | V | CDR3
NA | TRBV7-2 | ASSDRDRVVV
once | TRBV15 | ATSRDIQETQY
NA | TRBV18 | ASSPGQGEELF
few | TRBV7-2 | ASSPPPFTSGRRVDTQY
NA | TRBV28 | ASSRQGRGQPQH
NA | TRBV5-8 | ASSRGTGLRGYT
few | TRBV7-2 | ASSFDRGGTEAF
NA | TRBV18 | ASSPQPGLELGGELF
NA | TRBV6-5 | ASIISQGAGGYT
few | TRBV30 | AWSGDTEAF
NA | TRBV7-8 | ASSPTRGGRNEKLF
NA | TRBV5-4 | ASSEGGVAGMETQY
few | TRBV19 | ASSIDQGNQPQH
few | TRBV27 | ASRYREGLYEQY
few | TRBV19 | ASSPQHTGGYT
NA | TRBV4-3 | ASSQDQISNEQF
NA | TRBV11-2 | ASSSQRHSNSPLH
once | TRBV6-1 | ASSARDSRGAEAF
NA | TRBV2 | ASRIRTSGRTDTQY
NA | TRBV4-1 | ASSEHLRHSVDTEAF
NA | TRBV9 | ASSPRQSNTEAF
few | TRBV18 | ASSSREGRNSPLH